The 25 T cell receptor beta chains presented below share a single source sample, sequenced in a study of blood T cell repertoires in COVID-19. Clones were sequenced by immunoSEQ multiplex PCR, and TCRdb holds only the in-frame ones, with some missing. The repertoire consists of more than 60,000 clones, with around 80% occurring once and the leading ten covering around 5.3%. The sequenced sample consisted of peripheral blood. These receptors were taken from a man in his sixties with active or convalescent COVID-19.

CDR3 residues: CASSAGQGAGEQYF. DNA for the CDR3: TGTGCCAGCAGCGCCGGACAGGGGGCGGGGGAGCAGTACTTC. The chain uses TRBV9 and TRBJ2-7; 11 bases map to TRBD1. Germline V gives CDR1 SGDLS, CDR2 YYNGEE. V lost 3 bases to trimming and J lost 7 bases; unmatched junction nucleotides: 6. There are 14 residues in the CDR3. Variable domain in full (rest from reference TRBV9 and TRBJ2-7): DSGVTQTPKHLITATGQRVTLRCSPRSGDLSVYWYQQSLDQGLQFLIQYYNGEERAKGNILERFSAQQFPDLHSELNLSSLELGDSALYFCASSAGQGAGEQYFGPGTRLTVT.

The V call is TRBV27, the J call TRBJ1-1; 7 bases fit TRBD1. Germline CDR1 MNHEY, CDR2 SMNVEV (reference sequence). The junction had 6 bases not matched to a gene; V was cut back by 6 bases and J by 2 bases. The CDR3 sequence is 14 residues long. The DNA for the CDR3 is TGTGCCAGCAGGCCGGGACAGTTCAACACTGAAGCTTTCTTT. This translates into CASRPGQFNTEAFF.

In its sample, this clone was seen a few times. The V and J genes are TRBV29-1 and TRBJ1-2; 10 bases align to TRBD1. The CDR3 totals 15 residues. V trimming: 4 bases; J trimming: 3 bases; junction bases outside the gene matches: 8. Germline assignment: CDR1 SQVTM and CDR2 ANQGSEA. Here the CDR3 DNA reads TGCAGCGTTGGGGGGGACAGGGGTTTGGACTATGGCTACACCTTC. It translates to CSVGGDRGLDYGYTF.

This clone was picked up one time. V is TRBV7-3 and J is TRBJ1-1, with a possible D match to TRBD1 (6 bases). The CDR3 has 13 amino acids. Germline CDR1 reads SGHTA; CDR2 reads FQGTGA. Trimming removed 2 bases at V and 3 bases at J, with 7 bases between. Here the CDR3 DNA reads TGTGCCAGCAGCTTACAGGGGTACACTGAAGCTTTCTTT. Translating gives CASSLQGYTEAFF.

CDR3 loop: CASSSSSGGYNEQFF. CDR3 DNA sequence: TGTGCCAGCAGCAGCTCTAGCGGGGGCTACAATGAGCAGTTCTTC. The gene calls are TRBV5-4 and TRBJ2-1; 10 nucleotides align to TRBD2. Germline trimming cut 4 bases from V and 3 bases from J; bases unmatched to any gene: 4. This CDR3 spans 15 amino acids. Per the germline V gene, CDR1 is SGHNT and CDR2 is YYREEE (reference sequence).

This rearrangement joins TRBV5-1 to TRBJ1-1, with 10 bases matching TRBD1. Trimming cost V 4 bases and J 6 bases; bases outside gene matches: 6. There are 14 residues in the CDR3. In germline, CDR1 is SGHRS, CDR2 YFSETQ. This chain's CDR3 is CASSLGQGRSEAFF. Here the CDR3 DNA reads TGCGCCAGCAGCCTGGGACAGGGGAGGTCTGAAGCTTTCTTT.

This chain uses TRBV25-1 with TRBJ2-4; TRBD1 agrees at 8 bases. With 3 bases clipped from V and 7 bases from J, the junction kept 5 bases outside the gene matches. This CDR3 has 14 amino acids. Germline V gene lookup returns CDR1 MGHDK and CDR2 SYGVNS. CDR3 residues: CASSDLGTGNIQYF. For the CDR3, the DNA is TGTGCCAGCAGTGATCTCGGGACAGGCAACATTCAGTACTTC.

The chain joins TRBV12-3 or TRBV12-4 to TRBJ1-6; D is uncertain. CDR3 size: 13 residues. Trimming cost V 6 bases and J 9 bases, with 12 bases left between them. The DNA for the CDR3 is TGTGCCAGCAGCCCCGCGGGCCCTTCACCCCTCCACTTT. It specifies CASSPAGPSPLHF.

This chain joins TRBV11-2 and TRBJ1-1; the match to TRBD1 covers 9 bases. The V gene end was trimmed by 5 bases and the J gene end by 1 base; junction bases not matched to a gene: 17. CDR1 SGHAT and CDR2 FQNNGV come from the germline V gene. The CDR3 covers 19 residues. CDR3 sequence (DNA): TGTGCCAGCAGCCCGATATTTTCGGACAGGGGAGTCCGGAACACTGAAGCTTTCTTT. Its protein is CASSPIFSDRGVRNTEAFF. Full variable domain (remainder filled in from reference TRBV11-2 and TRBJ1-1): EAGVAQSPRYKIIEKRQSVAFWCNPISGHATLYWYQQILGQGPKLLIQFQNNGVVDDSQLPKDRFSAERLKGVDSTLKIQPAKLEDSAVYLCASSPIFSDRGVRNTEAFFGQGTRLTVV.

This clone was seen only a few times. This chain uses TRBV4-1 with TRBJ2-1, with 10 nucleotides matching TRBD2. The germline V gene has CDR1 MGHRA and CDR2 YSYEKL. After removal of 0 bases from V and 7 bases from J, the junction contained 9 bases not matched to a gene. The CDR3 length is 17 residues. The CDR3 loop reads CASSQEGSSGRLNEQFF. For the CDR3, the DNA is TGCGCCAGCAGCCAAGAAGGGAGTAGCGGGAGGCTTAATGAGCAGTTCTTC.

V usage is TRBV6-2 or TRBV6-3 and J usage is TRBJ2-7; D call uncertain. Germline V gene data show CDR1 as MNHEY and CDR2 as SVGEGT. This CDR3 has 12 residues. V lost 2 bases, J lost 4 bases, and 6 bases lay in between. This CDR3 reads CASSYERYEQYF. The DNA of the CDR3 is TGTGCCAGCAGTTACGAGAGATACGAGCAGTACTTC.

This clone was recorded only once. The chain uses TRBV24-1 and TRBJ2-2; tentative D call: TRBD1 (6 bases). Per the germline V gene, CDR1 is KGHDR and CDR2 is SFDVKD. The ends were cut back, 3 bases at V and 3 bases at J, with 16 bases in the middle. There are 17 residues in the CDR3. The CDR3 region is CATSDDRYRGDTGELFF. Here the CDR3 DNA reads TGTGCCACCAGTGATGACAGGTATAGGGGTGACACCGGGGAGCTGTTTTTT.

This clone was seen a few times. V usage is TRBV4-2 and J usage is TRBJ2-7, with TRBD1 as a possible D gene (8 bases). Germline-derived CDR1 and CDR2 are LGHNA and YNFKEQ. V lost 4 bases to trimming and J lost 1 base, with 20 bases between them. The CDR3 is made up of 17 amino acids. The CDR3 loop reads CASSPGAGTGLSYEQYF. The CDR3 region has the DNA TGTGCCAGCAGCCCGGGAGCGGGGACAGGCCTTTCCTACGAGCAGTACTTC.

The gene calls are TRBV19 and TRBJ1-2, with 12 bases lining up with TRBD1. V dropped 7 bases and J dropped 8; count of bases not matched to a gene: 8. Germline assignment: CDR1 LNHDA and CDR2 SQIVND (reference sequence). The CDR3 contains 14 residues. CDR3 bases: TGTGCCAGTACCTTATCTGGGACAGGGGGCGGCTACACCTTC. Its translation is CASTLSGTGGGYTF.

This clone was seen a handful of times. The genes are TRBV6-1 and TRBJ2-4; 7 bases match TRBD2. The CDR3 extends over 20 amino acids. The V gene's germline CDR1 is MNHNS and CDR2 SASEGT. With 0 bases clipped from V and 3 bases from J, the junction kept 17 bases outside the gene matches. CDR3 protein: CASSEALLGGGTVSKNIQYF. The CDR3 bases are TGTGCCAGCAGTGAAGCGCTTCTTGGCGGGGGAACAGTAAGCAAAAACATTCAGTACTTC.

Here the CDR3 DNA reads TGTGCCAGCAGCCAAGGAGGGCAGGGGGCGAGCAATTCACCCCTCCACTTT. As protein: CASSQGGQGASNSPLHF. V gene TRBV7-2 combines with J gene TRBJ1-6, with 8 bases matching TRBD1. Germline values: CDR1 SGHTA, CDR2 FQGNSA. CDR3 length: 17 amino acids. V shed 5 bases, J shed 7 bases, and the junction held 13 bases outside the gene matches.

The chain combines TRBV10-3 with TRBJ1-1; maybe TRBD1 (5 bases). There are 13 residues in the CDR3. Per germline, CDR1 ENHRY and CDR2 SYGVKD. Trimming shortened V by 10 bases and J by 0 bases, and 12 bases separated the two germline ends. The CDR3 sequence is CATQTELNTEAFF. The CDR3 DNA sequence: TGTGCCACTCAGACAGAACTGAACACTGAAGCTTTCTTT.

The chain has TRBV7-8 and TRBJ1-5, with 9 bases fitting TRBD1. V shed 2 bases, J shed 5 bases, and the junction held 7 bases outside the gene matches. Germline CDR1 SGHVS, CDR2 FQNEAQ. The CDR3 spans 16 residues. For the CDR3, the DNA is TGTGCCAGCAGCTTAAGACAGGGGGGAGAATATCAGCCCCAGCATTTT. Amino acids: CASSLRQGGEYQPQHF.

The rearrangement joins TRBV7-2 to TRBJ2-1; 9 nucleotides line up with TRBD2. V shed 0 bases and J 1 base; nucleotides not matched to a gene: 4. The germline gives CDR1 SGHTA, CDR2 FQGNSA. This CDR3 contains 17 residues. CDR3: CASSLAGSGGSYNEQFF. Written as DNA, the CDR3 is TGTGCCAGCAGCTTAGCGGGGAGCGGGGGGTCCTACAATGAGCAGTTCTTC.

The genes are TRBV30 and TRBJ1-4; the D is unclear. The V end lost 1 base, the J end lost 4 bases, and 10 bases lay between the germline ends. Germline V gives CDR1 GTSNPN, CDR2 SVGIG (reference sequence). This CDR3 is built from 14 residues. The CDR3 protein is CAWSGGELNEKLFF. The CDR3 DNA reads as TGTGCCTGGAGTGGGGGAGAGCTTAATGAAAAACTGTTTTTT.

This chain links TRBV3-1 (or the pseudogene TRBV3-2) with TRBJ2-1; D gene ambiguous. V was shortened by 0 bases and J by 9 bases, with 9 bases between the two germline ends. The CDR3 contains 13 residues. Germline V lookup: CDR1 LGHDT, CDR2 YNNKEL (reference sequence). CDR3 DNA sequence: TGTGCCAGCAGCCAAGATCCATATAGTGAGCAGTTCTTC. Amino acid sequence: CASSQDPYSEQFF.

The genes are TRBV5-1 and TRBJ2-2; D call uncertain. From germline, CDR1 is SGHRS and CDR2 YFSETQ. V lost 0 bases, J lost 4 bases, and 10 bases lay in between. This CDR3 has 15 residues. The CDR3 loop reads CASSLEPSGTGELFF. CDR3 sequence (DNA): TGCGCCAGCAGCTTGGAGCCCTCTGGCACCGGGGAGCTGTTTTTT.

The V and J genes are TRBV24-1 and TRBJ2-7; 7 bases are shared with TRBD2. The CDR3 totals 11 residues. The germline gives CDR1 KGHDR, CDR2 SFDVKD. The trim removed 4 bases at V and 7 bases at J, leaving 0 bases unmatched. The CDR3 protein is CATSEGGEQYF. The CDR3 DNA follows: TGTGCCACCAGTGAGGGGGGGGAGCAGTACTTC.

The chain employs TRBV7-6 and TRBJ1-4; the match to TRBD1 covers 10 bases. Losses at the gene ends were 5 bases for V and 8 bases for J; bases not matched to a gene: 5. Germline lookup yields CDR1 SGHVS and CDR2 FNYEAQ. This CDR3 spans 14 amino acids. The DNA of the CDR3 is TGTGCCAGCAGCCTGGGGACAGGGGTAGAAAAACTGTTTTTT. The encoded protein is CASSLGTGVEKLFF.

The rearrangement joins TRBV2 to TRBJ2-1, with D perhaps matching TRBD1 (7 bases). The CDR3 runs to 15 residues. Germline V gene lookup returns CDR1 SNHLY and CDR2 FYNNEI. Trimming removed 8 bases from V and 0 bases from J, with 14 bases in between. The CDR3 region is CASGGTVSSYNEQFF. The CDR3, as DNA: TGTGCCAGCGGAGGGACAGTCAGCTCCTACAATGAGCAGTTCTTC. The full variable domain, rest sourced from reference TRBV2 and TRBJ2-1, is EPEVTQTPSHQVTQMGQEVILRCVPISNHLYFYWYRQILGQKVEFLVSFYNNEISEKSEIFDDQFSVERPDGSNFTLKIRSTKLEDSAMYFCASGGTVSSYNEQFFGPGTRLTVL.